A selection of T cell receptor beta chains follows, all from one sample in a study of T-cell reconstitution after alpha-beta-depleted transplantation in children. Via MiXCR, TCRdb re-called the PCR reads, giving one row per CDR3 protein. The sample yields around 600,000 distinct CDR3 sequences, approximately 16% seen once. The sequencing here drew on PBMCs from the stem cell graft donor, taken from the stem cell graft. These receptors originate from a human donor who donated a stem cell graft to a child with acute myeloid leukemia. The conserved cysteine and the conserved F or W are not part of the CDR3 here.

j_call | v_call | cdr3_aa
TRBJ2-1 | TRBV28 | ASLSYNEQF
TRBJ2-1 | TRBV5-1 | ASSFGGGANNEQF
TRBJ2-7 | TRBV7-9 | ASSSRETYEQY
TRBJ2-1 | TRBV7-2 | ASSLWTSGLYNEQF
TRBJ1-5 | TRBV20-1 | SAIQGASNQPQH
TRBJ2-1 | TRBV29-1 | SVVGGRSYNEQF
TRBJ2-7 | TRBV12-3/TRBV12-4 | ASSPPNRATYEQY
TRBJ1-6 | TRBV28 | ASSRPDNPRAYHH
TRBJ2-3 | TRBV20-1 | SPRPGPKHVRTDTQY
TRBJ2-3 | TRBV7-2 | ASSPRGLPDTQY
TRBJ2-4 | TRBV20-1 | SARTATIQY